Included here is one T cell receptor beta chain sequence, with context. Its antigen is currently unknown. The same CDR3 is also encoded by other DNA sequences in this sample. This sample stems from a study of T cell responses to AZD1222 COVID-19 vaccine. Findings of the study overall: The sample set comprised mostly white British donors with more females, and clonal diversity was possibly underestimated.

This CDR3 spans 12 amino acids. Trimming shortened V by 1 base and J by 7 bases, and 8 bases separated the two germline ends. Germline V gives CDR1 LNHNV, CDR2 YYDKDF (reference sequence). Here immunoSEQ multiplex PCR was the method, and the copy in TCRdb shows in-frame clones only, minus some. The sample lists 100,000 to 150,000 clones, roughly 92% occurring once. The receptor's source is an adult who received the AZD1222 COVID-19 vaccine. The V gene is TRBV15, the J gene TRBJ2-7; no reliable D call. The sequencing used peripheral blood, collected 28 days after the second AZD1222 dose. The chain's CDR3 is CATSRGSREQYF. The CDR3 region has the DNA TGTGCCACCAGCAGAGGTTCTAGGGAGCAGTACTTC.